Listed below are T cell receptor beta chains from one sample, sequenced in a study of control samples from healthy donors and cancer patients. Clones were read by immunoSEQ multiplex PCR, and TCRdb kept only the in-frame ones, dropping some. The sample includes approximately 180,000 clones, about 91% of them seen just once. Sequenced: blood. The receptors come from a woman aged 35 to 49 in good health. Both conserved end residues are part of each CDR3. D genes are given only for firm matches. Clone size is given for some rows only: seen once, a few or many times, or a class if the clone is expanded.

TGTGCCAGCAGCGTTGCGGTCTACAATGAGCAGTTCTTC,CASSVAVYNEQFF,TRBV27,-,TRBJ2-1,-
TGTGCCAGCAGCGACTCGACAGGGCTTTTGGGAAACACTGAAGCTTTCTTT,CASSDSTGLLGNTEAFF,TRBV9,TRBD1,TRBJ1-1,-
TGCGCCAGCAGCCAGTCGGGCGGGGGGCCCCCCGAGCAGTTCTTC,CASSQSGGGPPEQFF,TRBV4-1,TRBD2,TRBJ2-1,-
TGTGCCAGTAGTGCCTCGCAGGGATCTGGGGCCAACGTCCTGACTTTC,CASSASQGSGANVLTF,TRBV19,-,TRBJ2-6,-
TGTGCCAGCAGTTTATATGGTAGCGGGGGGGTAAACACCGGGGAGCTGTTTTTT,CASSLYGSGGVNTGELFF,TRBV27,TRBD2,TRBJ2-2,-
TGTGCCAGCAGCCAACAGGGTATGAACACTGAAGCTTTCTTT,CASSQQGMNTEAFF,TRBV7-9,-,TRBJ1-1,-
TGTGCCATCAGTGAGTCGGGTCCCACGCTTGACAGGCGTCTCTTTGACTACACCTTC,CAISESGPTLDRRLFDYTF,TRBV10-3,-,TRBJ1-2,-
TGCGCCAGCAGCTTACAACCAGAGAACACTGAAGCTTTCTTT,CASSLQPENTEAFF,TRBV5-1,-,TRBJ1-1,-
TGTGCCAGCAGCCAAGACCCCCTCAGGGGCGAATTAGGGACCGGGGAGCTGTTTTTT,CASSQDPLRGELGTGELFF,TRBV3-1/TRBV3-2,-,TRBJ2-2,-
TGTGCCACTACCCCGGGGCAGGGGGCCTACGAGCAGTACTTC,CATTPGQGAYEQYF,TRBV19,TRBD1,TRBJ2-7,-
TGTGCCAGCAGTGAGACAAGGGCGGACACTGAAGCTTTCTTT,CASSETRADTEAFF,TRBV6-1,-,TRBJ1-1,-
TGCAGCGCCCTTAAGGGGACAGGAGGTCAAGAGACCCAGTACTTC,CSALKGTGGQETQYF,TRBV29-1,TRBD1,TRBJ2-5,-
TGCGCCAGCAGCCACGGACAGGGGTTTGGCCTAACTAATGAAAAACTGTTTTTT,CASSHGQGFGLTNEKLFF,TRBV4-1,TRBD1,TRBJ1-4,-
TGCGCCAGCAGCTTGACAGGGCCCTATGGCTACACCTTC,CASSLTGPYGYTF,TRBV5-1,-,TRBJ1-2,-
TGTGCCAGCAGCTCGGGCAAAGGCTATGGCTACACCTTC,CASSSGKGYGYTF,TRBV11-2,-,TRBJ1-2,-
TGTGCCAGTAGTCCTGGGGACGGATCCGCCCTCGTGGGTGGCTACACCTTC,CASSPGDGSALVGGYTF,TRBV19,-,TRBJ1-2,-
TGTGTCAGAAGCTTAGTCTCCGGCAGGGATGAGATAGAGACCCAGTACTTC,CVRSLVSGRDEIETQYF,TRBV7-5,-,TRBJ2-5,-
TGTGCCAGCAGCCAAGTTGGTGGCCTCCCCAAACTGTTTTTT,CASSQVGGLPKLFF,TRBV3-1/TRBV3-2,-,TRBJ1-4,once
TGTGCCAGCGCCCACAACAGGTGGCCCTCCTACGAGCAGTACTTC,CASAHNRWPSYEQYF,TRBV7-9,-,TRBJ2-7,-
TGTGCCAGTAGTATAGGCGGCTTGGCAGGCTACGAGCAGTACTTC,CASSIGGLAGYEQYF,TRBV19,-,TRBJ2-7,-